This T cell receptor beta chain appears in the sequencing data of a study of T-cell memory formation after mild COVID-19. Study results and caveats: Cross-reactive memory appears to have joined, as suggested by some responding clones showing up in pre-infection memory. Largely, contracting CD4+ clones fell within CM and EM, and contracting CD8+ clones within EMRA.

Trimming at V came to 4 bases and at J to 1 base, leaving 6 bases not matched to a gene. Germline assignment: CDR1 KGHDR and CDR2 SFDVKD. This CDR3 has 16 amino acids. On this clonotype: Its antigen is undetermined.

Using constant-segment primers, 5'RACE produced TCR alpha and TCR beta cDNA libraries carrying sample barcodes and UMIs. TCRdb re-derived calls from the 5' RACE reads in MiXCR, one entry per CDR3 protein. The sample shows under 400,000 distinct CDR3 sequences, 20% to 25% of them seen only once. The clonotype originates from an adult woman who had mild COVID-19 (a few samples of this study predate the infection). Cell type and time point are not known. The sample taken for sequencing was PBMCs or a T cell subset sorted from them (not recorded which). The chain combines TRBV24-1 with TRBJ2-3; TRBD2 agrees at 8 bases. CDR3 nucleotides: TGTGCCACCAGTGACCCCAGCGGGAGTGGCACAGATACGCAGTATTTT. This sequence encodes CATSDPSGSGTDTQYF.